This T cell receptor beta chain was profiled in a study of PD-L1 blockade in urothelial cancer. Study-wide context: Blood was analyzed 3 weeks (second dose) and 6 weeks after treatment start.

The protocol was immunoSEQ multiplex PCR, while the TCRdb copy is restricted to in-frame clones and leaves out a portion. The sample yields approximately 37,000 clones, around 83% seen once. This CDR3 is built from 17 residues. Germline loops: CDR1 MDHEN, CDR2 SYDVKM. V was pared by 3 bases and J by 0 bases, with 14 bases between. J is TRBJ1-4 and V is TRBV28; D is ambiguous. The TCR was taken from a man aged 55 to 70 with urothelial cancer. Material: PBMCs, obtained around atezolizumab (anti-PD-L1) treatment. The CDR3 here is CASSLRGQRATNEKLFF. For the CDR3, the DNA is TGTGCCAGCAGTTTGAGAGGGCAGAGGGCAACTAATGAAAAACTGTTTTTT.